This T cell receptor (beta chain) was observed in a study of blood T cell repertoires in COVID-19. In the study overall: Both acute and convalescent COVID-19 samples were obtained from the United States, Italy and Spain. PBMCs, B-cell-depleted T cells, or T cells were the source of the cDNA or gDNA that made up the material.

Per the original methods: Estimated nucleated cell counts came from reference gene primer amplification. Profiling relied on immunoSEQ multiplex PCR, and the TCRdb table lists in-frame clones only, not all of them. Clonal size and the V and J genes are those of that table, whereas D and trimming came from the DNA. The sample holds roughly 240,000 clones; around nine tenths are singletons and the top ten take under 2%. Per the germline V gene, CDR1 is SGHNT and CDR2 is YENEEA. The CDR3 is 15 amino acids. V shed 6 bases and J 2 bases; nucleotides not matched to a gene: 7. The sample comprised peripheral blood. This receptor was obtained from a woman aged 55-69 years who had recovered from COVID-19. The chain recombines TRBV11-3 with TRBJ2-1; 7 nucleotides align to TRBD2. This chain's CDR3 is CASSHRGDPYNEQFF. DNA of the CDR3: TGTGCCAGCAGTCATCGGGGGGACCCCTACAATGAGCAGTTCTTC.